These 14 T cell receptor beta chains came from one sample sequenced in a study of shared clonotypes between healthy human individuals. CD8 cells regarded as naive lacked CD45RO, were positively chosen for CCR7, and omitted terminally differentiated effector memory CD45RA+ cells. Only in-frame clones appear in the TCRdb table, and some are missing; sequencing was by immunoSEQ multiplex PCR. The table lists some 2.1 million clones, about 95% of them singletons. The sample was naive CD8+ T cells sorted from blood. These receptors all stem from a man aged 18 to 29 in good health.

The rearrangement uses TRBV7-9 and TRBJ2-5; D may be TRBD2 (5 bases). The CDR3 totals 19 residues. V shed 5 bases and J shed 2 bases, with 27 bases lying between them. Germline assignment: CDR1 SEHNR and CDR2 FQNEAQ (reference sequence). The CDR3 sequence: CASSDPTAEISEVQETQYF. The CDR3 DNA reads TGTGCCAGCAGCGACCCTACGGCGGAAATTTCGGAGGTACAAGAGACCCAGTACTTC. Drawing the rest from reference TRBV7-9 and TRBJ2-5, the complete variable domain is DTGVSQNPRHKITKRGQNVTFRCDPISEHNRLYWYRQTLGQGPEFLTYFQNEAQLEKSRLLSDRFSAERPKGSFSTLEIQRTEQGDSAMYLCASSDPTAEISEVQETQYFGPGTRLLVL.

The chain combines TRBV19 with TRBJ2-7; D perhaps matches TRBD2 (5 bases). This CDR3 region has 14 residues. V lost 6 bases to trimming and J lost 0 bases, with 12 bases between them. CDR1 and CDR2 (germline): LNHDA, SQIVND (reference sequence). CDR3 residues: CASSTEGSSYEQYF. DNA for the CDR3: TGTGCCAGTAGCACCGAGGGCAGCTCCTACGAGCAGTACTTC.

The chain combines TRBV6-5 with TRBJ1-1, with D possibly TRBD1 on 6 matching bases. This CDR3 spans 14 amino acids. Trimming took off 6 bases at V and 1 base at J, with 12 bases between the two ends. CDR1 and CDR2 (germline): MNHEY, SVGAGI. CDR3 bases: TGTGCCAGCAGACCCCAGGGGACGAACACTGAAGCTTTCTTT. Protein: CASRPQGTNTEAFF.

This chain joins TRBV27 and TRBJ2-1; 10 bases fit TRBD2. This CDR3 contains 15 residues. Germline V gene data show CDR1 as MNHEY and CDR2 as SMNVEV (reference sequence). V lost 2 bases, J lost 5 bases, and 3 bases stayed unmatched. The CDR3 region is CASSLTGLANNEQFF. The CDR3 DNA follows: TGTGCCAGCAGTTTAACGGGACTAGCGAACAATGAGCAGTTCTTC.

The chain employs TRBV11-2 and TRBJ1-2; D unclear. The V and J ends lost 0 bases and 4 bases respectively, with 12 bases between them. Looked up from germline, CDR1 is SGHAT and CDR2 is FQNNGV. This CDR3 comprises 15 residues. The CDR3 sequence: CASSLETLQPYGYTF. In DNA, the CDR3 is TGTGCCAGCAGCTTAGAGACATTACAGCCCTATGGCTACACCTTC.

This clone was seen more than once but under ten times. The chain recombines TRBV18 with TRBJ2-5; D is possibly TRBD2 (6 bases). V was clipped by 4 bases and J by 3 bases, with 15 bases between them. CDR3 size: 15 residues. CDR1 and CDR2 (germline): KGHSH, LQKENI. The CDR3 loop reads CASSLLSGGKETQYF. CDR3 in DNA: TGTGCCAGCTCACTACTATCTGGGGGGAAAGAGACCCAGTACTTC.

This clone was recorded only once. This chain links TRBV19 with TRBJ1-4, with a tentative D call TRBD1 (6 bases). Germline lookup yields CDR1 LNHDA and CDR2 SQIVND (reference sequence). V lost 5 bases to trimming and J lost 0 bases, with 13 bases between them. The CDR3 covers 16 residues. CDR3 coding DNA: TGTGCCAGTAGTGGCCGGGACACATCAACTAATGAAAAACTGTTTTTT. Translated, it gives CASSGRDTSTNEKLFF.

This clone turned up a few times. The V call is TRBV19, the J call TRBJ1-5; possible D gene TRBD1, 5 bases. Germline values: CDR1 LNHDA, CDR2 SQIVND (reference sequence). Deletions cut 1 base from V and 3 bases from J, with 10 bases between. The CDR3 spans 15 residues. The CDR3: CASSIVQGVNQPQHF. The CDR3 DNA is TGTGCCAGTAGTATAGTCCAGGGCGTCAATCAGCCCCAGCATTTT.

The chain links TRBV29-1 to TRBJ1-1, with D possibly matching TRBD1 (6 bases). CDR1 SQVTM and CDR2 ANQGSEA come from the germline V gene. The CDR3 loop spans 16 amino acids. The germline V and J ends were trimmed by 1 base and 0 bases, with 15 bases remaining between them. CDR3 sequence: CSVEGKQGALNTEAFF. CDR3 sequence (DNA): TGCAGCGTTGAAGGGAAACAGGGCGCGCTGAACACTGAAGCTTTCTTT.

V usage is TRBV9 and J usage is TRBJ1-1; D unresolved. The V end lost 3 bases, the J end lost 8 bases, and 11 bases lay between the germline ends. Germline-derived CDR1 and CDR2 are SGDLS and YYNGEE. The CDR3 spans 12 residues. The CDR3: CASSGTPGEAFF. In DNA form, the CDR3 reads TGTGCCAGCAGCGGTACTCCCGGCGAAGCTTTCTTT.

This clone was seen a single time. The V call is TRBV4-1, the J call TRBJ1-1; no reliable D call. V was pared by 0 bases and J by 1 base, with 9 bases between. Germline V lookup: CDR1 MGHRA, CDR2 YSYEKL. The length of the CDR3 is 15 residues. The CDR3 loop is CASSQDPGWNTEAFF. CDR3 DNA: TGCGCCAGCAGCCAAGATCCGGGGTGGAACACTGAAGCTTTCTTT.

On this clone itself: This specimen includes other DNA sequences encoding the same CDR3. The chain couples TRBV5-1 to TRBJ1-1; perhaps TRBD1 as D (6 bases). Germline-derived CDR1 and CDR2 are SGHRS and YFSETQ. This CDR3 is built from 14 residues. With 2 bases removed from V and 1 base from J, the gap between germline ends came to 9 bases. CDR3 in DNA: TGCGCCAGCAGCTTCCGGGACACGAACACTGAAGCTTTCTTT. Translated, it gives CASSFRDTNTEAFF.

The gene calls are TRBV5-6 and TRBJ1-4, with 7 bases lining up with TRBD1. The trim removed 4 bases at V and 3 bases at J, leaving 12 bases unmatched. This CDR3 is built from 17 residues. The germline gives CDR1 SGHDT, CDR2 YYEEEE. This CDR3 is CASSLRGQGLANEKLFF. DNA for the CDR3: TGTGCCAGCAGCCTTAGGGGGCAGGGGCTTGCTAATGAAAAACTGTTTTTT. Looking up the rest from reference TRBV5-6 and TRBJ1-4 gives the full variable domain: DAGVTQSPTHLIKTRGQQVTLRCSPKSGHDTVSWYQQALGQGPQFIFQYYEEEERQRGNFPDRFSGHQFPNYSSELNVNALLLGDSALYLCASSLRGQGLANEKLFFGSGTQLSVL.

DNA of the CDR3: TGCGCCAGCAGCTTGGGACTAGCGGGAGGGTATAATGAGCAGTTCTTC. Protein product: CASSLGLAGGYNEQFF. The chain recombines TRBV5-1 with TRBJ2-1, with 14 nucleotides matching TRBD2. J lost 7 bases, V lost 0 bases, and 3 bases had no gene match. The germline V gene has CDR1 SGHRS and CDR2 YFSETQ. CDR3 length equals 16 residues.